This TCR beta chain was observed in a study of blood T cells in healthy people across ages. For the second PCR, which ran for about 7 to 12 cycles, a sample-barcoded 5' primer and a J-beta primer mix were used. Using its own MiXCR run on the 5' RACE reads, TCRdb lists one record per CDR3 protein. The sample has some 1 million distinct CDR3 sequences, around 43% seen once. V lost 3 bases and J 4 bases, leaving 14 bases between the germline ends. This CDR3 contains 14 residues. Germline values: CDR1 SGHRS, CDR2 YFSETQ. Source material: blood. J is TRBJ2-7 and V is TRBV5-1; TRBD1 might be the D (6 bases). This sequence originates from a woman aged 60-75 years in good health. As DNA, the CDR3 is TGCGCCAGCAGCTCCGACAGGAAGTTTTACGAGCAGTACTTC. Residues: CASSSDRKFYEQYF.